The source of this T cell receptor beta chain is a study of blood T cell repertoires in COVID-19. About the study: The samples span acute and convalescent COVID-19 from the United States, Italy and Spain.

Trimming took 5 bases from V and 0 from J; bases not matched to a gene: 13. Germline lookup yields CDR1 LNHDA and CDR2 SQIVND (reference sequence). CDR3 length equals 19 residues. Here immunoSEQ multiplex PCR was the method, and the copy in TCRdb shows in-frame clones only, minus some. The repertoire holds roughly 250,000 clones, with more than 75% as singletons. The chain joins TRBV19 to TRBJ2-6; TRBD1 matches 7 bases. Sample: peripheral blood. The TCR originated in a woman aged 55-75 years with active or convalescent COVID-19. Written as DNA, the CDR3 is TGTGCCAGTAGTCAGACGACAGGGCGGAGGCCCTCTGGGGCCAACGTCCTGACTTTC. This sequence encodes CASSQTTGRRPSGANVLTF.